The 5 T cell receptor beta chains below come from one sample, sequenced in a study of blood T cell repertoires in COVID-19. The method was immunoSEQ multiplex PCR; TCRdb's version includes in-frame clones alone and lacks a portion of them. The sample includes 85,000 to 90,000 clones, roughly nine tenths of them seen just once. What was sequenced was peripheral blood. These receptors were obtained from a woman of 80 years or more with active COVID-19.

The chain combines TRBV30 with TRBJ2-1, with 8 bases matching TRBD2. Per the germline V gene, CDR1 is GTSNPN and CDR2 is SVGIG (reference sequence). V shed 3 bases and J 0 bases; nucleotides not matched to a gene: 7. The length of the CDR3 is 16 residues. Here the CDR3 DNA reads TGTGCCTGGAGCACTCGGGGGGGTAGCTCCTACAATGAGCAGTTCTTC. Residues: CAWSTRGGSSYNEQFF.

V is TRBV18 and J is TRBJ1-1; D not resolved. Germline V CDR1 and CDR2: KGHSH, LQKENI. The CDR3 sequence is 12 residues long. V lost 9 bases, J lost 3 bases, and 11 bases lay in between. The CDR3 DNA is TGTGCCAGTCACGGTTCCGACACTGAAGCTTTCTTT. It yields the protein CASHGSDTEAFF.

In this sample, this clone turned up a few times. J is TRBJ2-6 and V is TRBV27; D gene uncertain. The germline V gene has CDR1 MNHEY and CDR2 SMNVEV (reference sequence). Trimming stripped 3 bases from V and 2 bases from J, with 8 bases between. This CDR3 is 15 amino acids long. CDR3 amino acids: CASSFESPGANVLTF. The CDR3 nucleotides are TGTGCCAGCAGTTTCGAGTCCCCTGGGGCCAACGTCCTGACTTTC.

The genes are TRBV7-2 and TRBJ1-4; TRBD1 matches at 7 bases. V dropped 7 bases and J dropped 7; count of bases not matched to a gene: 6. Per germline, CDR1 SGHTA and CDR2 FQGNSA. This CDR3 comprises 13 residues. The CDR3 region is CASNRQGGEKLFF. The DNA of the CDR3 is TGTGCCAGCAATCGACAGGGCGGTGAAAAACTGTTTTTT.

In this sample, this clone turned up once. The CDR3 reads CASSKRTSGYNEQFF. CDR3 coding DNA: TGTGCCAGCAGTAAAAGGACTAGCGGATACAATGAGCAGTTCTTC. V gene TRBV27 combines with J gene TRBJ2-1; TRBD2 aligns across 10 bases. The germline V gene encodes CDR1 MNHEY and CDR2 SMNVEV (reference sequence). The CDR3 is made up of 15 amino acids. After removal of 5 bases from V and 4 bases from J, the junction contained 5 bases not matched to a gene.